The next 15 T cell receptor beta chains were all read from a single sample in a study of metastatic and nonmetastatic thyroid tumors (dated by TCRdb to 2018 to 2020). Before undergoing thyroid surgery, none of the patients had been given any kind of treatment. Libraries were made using PCR. The listed sequencing device is Illumina HiSeq 4000. TCRdb trimmed public reads at Q25 via fastp, called clones via MiXCR and kept in-frame beta chains. The sample data list some 19,000 clones, and 15% to 20% of these were observed just once. The ten largest clones capture roughly 30% of the sample. Sequencing used blood. The receptors derive from a female donor with papillary thyroid cancer or a benign thyroid nodule (not recorded which). Some clones in this sample may be carry-over from other donors' samples.

This clone occurred a few times. The chain joins TRBV4-1 to TRBJ2-1; D may be TRBD2 (6 bases). The V end was cut by 2 bases, the J end by 4 bases, with 21 bases between. CDR1 is MGHRA, CDR2 YSYEKL, per germline. The CDR3 has 18 residues. The CDR3 here is CASSQLQVRGATYNEQFF. CDR3 DNA sequence: TGCGCCAGCAGCCAACTCCAGGTACGCGGGGCGACTTACAATGAGCAGTTCTTC.

This clone showed up just a few times. This sequence joins TRBV29-1 and TRBJ1-5; no clear D. Trimming cost V 4 bases and J 3 bases, with 25 bases left between them. Germline V gene sequence: CDR1 SQVTM, CDR2 ANQGSEA. This CDR3 spans 18 amino acids. The CDR3 DNA reads TGCAGCGTTGCCGGCGACCAAAAACCCCTAAAGAACAATCAGCCCCAGCATTTT. This sequence encodes CSVAGDQKPLKNNQPQHF.

This clone was picked up many times. The chain employs TRBV18 and TRBJ1-2; the match to TRBD1 covers 8 bases. The germline gives CDR1 KGHSH, CDR2 LQKENI. V lost 3 bases and J lost 4; bases outside the gene matches: 10. This CDR3 region has 16 residues. Written as DNA, the CDR3 is TGTGCCAGCTCACCTACGCCAGGGGGCGATGGCTATGGCTACACCTTC. This sequence encodes CASSPTPGGDGYGYTF. Based on the CDR3 plus reference TRBV18 and TRBJ1-2, the full variable domain is NAGVMQNPRHLVRRRGQEARLRCSPMKGHSHVYWYRQLPEEGLKFMVYLQKENIIDESGMPKERFSAEFPKEGPSILRIQQVVRGDSAAYFCASSPTPGGDGYGYTFGSGTRLTVV.

This clone qualifies as medium-sized. The chain has TRBV28 and TRBJ2-7; the D gene could be TRBD1 or TRBD2 (6 bases each). This CDR3 has 14 residues. Germline V gives CDR1 MDHEN, CDR2 SYDVKM. With 6 bases removed from V and 6 bases from J, the gap between germline ends came to 18 bases. CDR3 sequence (DNA): TGTGCCAGCAGCATAGGGGGGTCCCAAGGCGAGCAGTACTTC. This codes for CASSIGGSQGEQYF.

This clone was counted at least ten times. The chain employs TRBV6-4 and TRBJ1-1; D is unclear. CDR1 is MRHNA and CDR2 is SNTAGT in the germline V gene. The V and J ends lost 4 bases and 4 bases respectively, with 10 bases between them. The CDR3 has 13 residues. In nucleotides, the CDR3 is TGTGCCAGCAGTGCGTACATGGGCACTGAAGCTTTCTTT. Protein: CASSAYMGTEAFF.

This clone was seen repeatedly, ten times or more. The chain is built from TRBV11-3 and TRBJ2-3, with a weak D call TRBD1 (5 bases). Trimming took 5 bases from V and 5 from J, leaving 17 bases between them. The germline CDR1 and CDR2 sequences are SGHNT and YENEEA. The CDR3 extends over 15 amino acids. The CDR3 loop is CASSTQQDILDTQYF. The CDR3 coding sequence is TGTGCCAGCAGCACCCAACAGGACATATTAGATACGCAGTATTTT. The full variable domain, rest sourced from reference TRBV11-3 and TRBJ2-3, is EAGVVQSPRYKIIEKKQPVAFWCNPISGHNTLYWYLQNLGQGPELLIRYENEEAVDDSQLPKDRFSAERLKGVDSTLKIQPAELGDSAVYLCASSTQQDILDTQYFGPGTRLTVL.

This clone was found many times. The chain employs TRBV19 and TRBJ1-2; D perhaps matches TRBD1 (5 bases). CDR1 is LNHDA, CDR2 SQIVND, per germline (reference sequence). The ends were cut back, 9 bases at V and 4 bases at J, with 18 bases in the middle. The CDR3 covers 14 residues. This chain's CDR3 is CASLPQGFFYGYTF. CDR3 in DNA: TGTGCCAGCCTCCCCCAGGGATTCTTCTATGGCTACACCTTC.

This clone showed up many times. The gene calls are TRBV7-8 and TRBJ1-1; 7 bases are a match to TRBD1. Germline V gene sequence: CDR1 SGHVS, CDR2 FQNEAQ. The CDR3 contains 14 residues. J gave up 4 bases and V 5 bases, and 7 bases lay outside the gene matches. CDR3 sequence: CASSPGGWRTEAFF. CDR3 nucleotide sequence: TGTGCCAGCAGCCCAGGGGGTTGGCGCACTGAAGCTTTCTTT.

This clone was picked up many times. The rearrangement joins TRBV11-3 to TRBJ2-1; D may be TRBD2 (6 bases). Trimming stripped 5 bases from V and 3 bases from J, with 17 bases between. The CDR3 covers 16 residues. The germline V gene encodes CDR1 SGHNT and CDR2 YENEEA. As DNA, the CDR3 is TGTGCCAGCAGCCCCCTAGGTACGGGGGTCTACAATGAGCAGTTCTTC. Protein product: CASSPLGTGVYNEQFF.

The table lists this clone with many counts. The V call is TRBV19, the J call TRBJ1-6; D possibly corresponds to TRBD1 (5 bases). CDR3 length equals 15 residues. From germline, CDR1 is LNHDA and CDR2 SQIVND (reference sequence). V gave up 3 bases and J gave up 7 bases, with 13 bases separating them. The CDR3 sequence is CASSMGLMPNSPLHF. The CDR3 nucleotides read TGTGCCAGTAGTATGGGACTCATGCCGAATTCACCCCTCCACTTT. Together with reference TRBV19 and TRBJ1-6, the CDR3 gives the full variable domain: DGGITQSPKYLFRKEGQNVTLSCEQNLNHDAMYWYRQDPGQGLRLIYYSQIVNDFQKGDIAEGYSVSREKKESFPLTVTSAQKNPTAFYLCASSMGLMPNSPLHFGNGTRLTVT.

Notes on this clone: Mismatch with germline at one junction end may stem from a read error. The chain combines TRBV19 with TRBJ1-2; no reliable D call. From germline, CDR1 is LNHDA and CDR2 SQIVND (reference sequence). The CDR3 has 11 amino acids. The DNA of the CDR3 is TGTGCCAGTAGCGAAAGCTATGGCTACAACTTC. Residues: CASSESYGYNF.

A word on this clone: At one end the junction does not follow the germline gene, possibly because of a read error. The chain couples TRBV2 to TRBJ2-7; D is uncertain. The germline V gene encodes CDR1 SNHLY and CDR2 FYNNEI. This CDR3 has 14 residues. CDR3: CASSETQIRYERYF. DNA of the CDR3: TGTGCCAGCAGTGAAACACAGATTCGCTACGAGCGGTACTTC.

This clone was counted ten times or more. V usage is TRBV7-2 and J usage is TRBJ2-5; D is ambiguous. Germline-derived CDR1 and CDR2 are SGHTA and FQGNSA. The V end was cut by 2 bases, the J end by 1 base, with 5 bases between. This CDR3 contains 13 residues. The CDR3 DNA follows: TGTGCCAGCAGCTTATACATCCAAGAGACCCAGTACTTC. Encoded protein: CASSLYIQETQYF.

The sample holds many counts of this clone. A much bigger clone sits one base away, suggesting this may be a read error. This same CDR3 is encoded by further DNA sequences in the sample. The rearrangement uses TRBV12-3 or TRBV12-4 and TRBJ1-1; TRBD1 is a possible D gene (5 bases). V was clipped by 3 bases and J by 3 bases, with 11 bases between them. The CDR3 is made up of 14 amino acids. The CDR3 bases are TGTGCCAGCAGTTTTGGCGGGGCGGACACTGAAGCTTTCTTT. Protein: CASSFGGADTEAFF.

This clone was seen repeatedly, ten times or more. V gene TRBV11-1 combines with J gene TRBJ2-2, with 8 bases aligning to TRBD2. Germline values: CDR1 SGHAT, CDR2 FQDESV (reference sequence). J was trimmed by 2 bases and V by 3 bases; bases with no gene match: 2. The CDR3 has 15 amino acids. Here the CDR3 reads CASSLVAGNTGELFF. CDR3 coding DNA: TGTGCCAGCAGCTTGGTAGCGGGAAACACCGGGGAGCTGTTTTTT.